Listed below are T cell receptor beta chains from one sample, sequenced in a study of T cells after yellow fever vaccination. TCRdb re-derived calls from the 5' RACE reads in MiXCR, one entry per CDR3 protein. The table records 550,000 to 750,000 distinct CDR3 sequences, roughly 14% of them present only once. This specimen consisted of PBMCs, obtained on the day of the yellow fever booster vaccination. The receptor set was obtained from a young man who received the YFV17D yellow fever vaccine. CDR3s include the opening cysteine and the closing phenylalanine or tryptophan. D genes are given only for firm matches. Only part of the rows carry a size: once, few, many, or a class if the clone is expanded.

V: TRBV10-3
D: NA
size: many
J: TRBJ2-5
DNA: TGTGCCATCCGAGTTAACCCGCGGGAGACCCAGTACTTC
CDR3: CAIRVNPRETQYF

V: TRBV7-3
D: TRBD2
size: many
J: TRBJ2-3
DNA: TGTGCCAGCAGCCCCGGACTAGCGGGAAGGTCAGATACGCAGTATTTT
CDR3: CASSPGLAGRSDTQYF

V: TRBV7-9
D: NA
size: few
J: TRBJ2-1
DNA: TGTGCCAGCAGCTTAGCGCCGTGGGATGAGCAGTTCTTC
CDR3: CASSLAPWDEQFF

V: TRBV5-8
D: NA
size: NA
J: TRBJ2-3
DNA: TGTGCCAGCAGCTTGTACTTCGCGGCGGGTGATACGCAGTATTTT
CDR3: CASSLYFAAGDTQYF

V: TRBV12-3/TRBV12-4
D: NA
size: few
J: TRBJ2-4
DNA: TGTGCCAGCAGTTTAGGAAACATTCAGTACTTC
CDR3: CASSLGNIQYF

V: TRBV7-2
D: TRBD1
size: NA
J: TRBJ2-1
DNA: TGTGCCAGCAGCTTAAGCGCACAGGGGGCATTGGAGCAGTTCTTC
CDR3: CASSLSAQGALEQFF

V: TRBV7-2
D: NA
size: NA
J: TRBJ1-5
DNA: TGTGCCAGCAGCTTAAGTGGTCCCGGGGCCCAGCATTTT
CDR3: CASSLSGPGAQHF

V: TRBV29-1
D: NA
size: many
J: TRBJ1-4
DNA: TGCAGCGTTGTAGTACAGGGCAATGAAAAACTGTTTTTT
CDR3: CSVVVQGNEKLFF

V: TRBV11-2
D: TRBD2
size: few
J: TRBJ2-7
DNA: TGTGCCAGCAGCTTAGGTAGAGCGGGAGGTGCCTACGAGCAGTACTTC
CDR3: CASSLGRAGGAYEQYF

V: TRBV3-1
D: TRBD2
size: NA
J: TRBJ2-1
DNA: TGTGCCAGCAGGGGACTAGCGGCAAGTAACAATGAGCAGTTCTTC
CDR3: CASRGLAASNNEQFF

V: TRBV27
D: TRBD2
size: few
J: TRBJ2-5
DNA: TGTGCCAGCAGAGAACGTAGCGGGAGGTTTCAAGAGACCCAGTACTTC
CDR3: CASRERSGRFQETQYF

V: TRBV20-1
D: NA
size: NA
J: TRBJ2-1
DNA: TGCAGTGCTAGGGCCCCTCGAGCGGAGAACAATGAGCAGTTCTTC
CDR3: CSARAPRAENNEQFF

V: TRBV15
D: TRBD2
size: NA
J: TRBJ2-5
DNA: TGTGCCACCAGTCCGGGACTAGCGGCCCAAGAGACCCAGTACTTC
CDR3: CATSPGLAAQETQYF

V: TRBV5-4
D: NA
size: NA
J: TRBJ1-2
DNA: TGTGCCAGCAGCTTGGACCATGAGGGCTACACCTTC
CDR3: CASSLDHEGYTF

V: TRBV20-1
D: TRBD2
size: few
J: TRBJ2-3
DNA: TGCAGCGGAGATACCGGGACTAGGGGAATCACAGATACGCAGTATTTT
CDR3: CSGDTGTRGITDTQYF

V: TRBV12-3/TRBV12-4
D: TRBD2
size: NA
J: TRBJ2-6
DNA: TGTGCCAGCAGTTTTTTCCTAGCGGGAGGTGGGGCCAACGTCCTGACTTTC
CDR3: CASSFFLAGGGANVLTF

V: TRBV5-1
D: TRBD1
size: NA
J: TRBJ2-7
DNA: TGCGCCAGCAGCCAAGGACAGGAAACCTACGAGCAGTACTTC
CDR3: CASSQGQETYEQYF

V: TRBV7-2
D: NA
size: few
J: TRBJ1-2
DNA: TGTGCCAGCAGCACCGGGATAGGACAGCGGAATGGCTACACCTTC
CDR3: CASSTGIGQRNGYTF

V: TRBV15
D: NA
size: few
J: TRBJ1-1
DNA: TGTGCCACCAGCAGAGACACTGAAGCTTTCTTT
CDR3: CATSRDTEAFF

V: TRBV4-2
D: TRBD2
size: NA
J: TRBJ2-7
DNA: TGTGCCAGCAGCCACGGAATTAGCGGGAGGGGTGCCTACGAGCAGTACTTC
CDR3: CASSHGISGRGAYEQYF

V: TRBV12-3/TRBV12-4
D: NA
size: NA
J: TRBJ2-1
DNA: TGTGCCAGCAGTCCAGACTCCACTGGGTCTGATGAGCAGTTCTTC
CDR3: CASSPDSTGSDEQFF

V: TRBV19
D: NA
size: NA
J: TRBJ2-2
DNA: TGTGCCAGTAAGGGGGACGGCTTCCCCGGGGAGCTGTTTTTT
CDR3: CASKGDGFPGELFF

V: TRBV5-6
D: NA
size: NA
J: TRBJ2-1
DNA: TGTGCCAGCAGCTTGGTCAGCGGTCACAATGAGCAGTTCTTC
CDR3: CASSLVSGHNEQFF

V: TRBV29-1
D: NA
size: many
J: TRBJ2-2
DNA: TGCAGCGGTGCACTGGGACAGAACACCGGGGAGCTGTTTTTT
CDR3: CSGALGQNTGELFF

V: TRBV4-3
D: TRBD2
size: many
J: TRBJ2-7
DNA: TGCGCCAGCAGCCAATCCGCTGTTGGCGGGAGTAGAGAGCAGTACTTC
CDR3: CASSQSAVGGSREQYF

V: TRBV18
D: NA
size: NA
J: TRBJ2-5
DNA: TGTGCCAGCTCACCAAATATGGGGGTCGGAGAGACCCAGTACTTC
CDR3: CASSPNMGVGETQYF

V: TRBV7-2
D: NA
size: NA
J: TRBJ2-7
DNA: TGTGCCAGCAGCCGAGGGGGATCCAACTATAACGAGCAGTACTTC
CDR3: CASSRGGSNYNEQYF

V: TRBV7-3
D: NA
size: NA
J: TRBJ1-1
DNA: TGTGCCAGCAGCTTAACAGGTCCGGACACTGAAGCTTTCTTT
CDR3: CASSLTGPDTEAFF

V: TRBV4-1
D: TRBD2
size: NA
J: TRBJ2-7
DNA: TGCGCCAGCAGCCAAGGACTAGCAGCTTCCTACGAGCAGTACTTC
CDR3: CASSQGLAASYEQYF

V: TRBV10-3
D: NA
size: NA
J: TRBJ2-7
DNA: TGTGCCATCAGGGACCAGGGGCGGACTTCCTACGAGCAGTACTTC
CDR3: CAIRDQGRTSYEQYF

V: TRBV4-3
D: NA
size: NA
J: TRBJ2-5
DNA: TGCGCCACTTCACCGGGTCTACAAGAGACCCAGTACTTC
CDR3: CATSPGLQETQYF

V: TRBV5-5
D: TRBD2
size: NA
J: TRBJ2-5
DNA: TGTGCCAGCAGCGGGGGGGACGGCCAAGAGACCCAGTACTTC
CDR3: CASSGGDGQETQYF

V: TRBV12-3/TRBV12-4
D: NA
size: many
J: TRBJ2-7
DNA: TGTGCCAGCAGCTTAGAGTACGAGCAGTACTTC
CDR3: CASSLEYEQYF

V: TRBV20-1
D: TRBD1
size: NA
J: TRBJ1-2
DNA: TGCAGTGCAACACCGGGACAGACCTCTTGGGGCTACACCTTC
CDR3: CSATPGQTSWGYTF

V: TRBV29-1
D: NA
size: NA
J: TRBJ2-4
DNA: TGCAGCCCTCTGGAGGGCAAAAACATTCAGTACTTC
CDR3: CSPLEGKNIQYF

V: TRBV29-1
D: NA
size: NA
J: TRBJ2-1
DNA: TGCAGCGTTGAGTCTCCGCGAGAAACCTCAGGGGATGAGCAGATCTTC
CDR3: CSVESPRETSGDEQIF

V: TRBV20-1
D: NA
size: NA
J: TRBJ2-2
DNA: TGCAGTGCTAAAGTAGGGAGCGGCGCCGGGGAGCTGTTTTTT
CDR3: CSAKVGSGAGELFF

V: TRBV12-3/TRBV12-4
D: TRBD1
size: many
J: TRBJ2-5
DNA: TGTGCCAGCAGTCCCGGACAGGGAACCCAGTACTTC
CDR3: CASSPGQGTQYF

V: TRBV7-2
D: NA
size: few
J: TRBJ2-1
DNA: TGTGCCAGCAGCTTACGAGGGACCTACAATGAGCAGTTCTTC
CDR3: CASSLRGTYNEQFF

V: TRBV5-1
D: TRBD2
size: NA
J: TRBJ2-1
DNA: TGCGCCAGCGGGACTAGCGGATCATACAATGAGCAGTTCTTC
CDR3: CASGTSGSYNEQFF

V: TRBV20-1
D: TRBD1
size: few
J: TRBJ2-2
DNA: TGCAGTGCTAGAGGGGCGGACAGGGGTTCTTTGAGGGAGCTGTTTTTT
CDR3: CSARGADRGSLRELFF

V: TRBV28
D: NA
size: NA
J: TRBJ1-5
DNA: TGTGCCAGCAGTTTGGGGCAGGGAGCTAACCAGCCCCAGCATTTT
CDR3: CASSLGQGANQPQHF

V: TRBV16
D: NA
size: few
J: TRBJ2-1
DNA: TGTGCCAGCAGCCCTGGACATGTTGAGCAGTTCTTC
CDR3: CASSPGHVEQFF